The rows below give T cell receptor beta chains drawn from one sample of a study of cytomegalovirus exposure and HLA in healthy donors. TCRdb's table, derived via immunoSEQ multiplex PCR, lists solely in-frame clones and lacks some. The sample has about 83,000 clones; under 80% are singletons. The sample taken for sequencing was PBMCs. Receptor source: a man in his fifties or sixties in good health and CMV-seronegative. The CDR3 runs from the conserved cysteine through the conserved F or W. Fields, in order: J gene, D gene, V gene, CDR3 length, clone size, CDR3 protein, CDR3 DNA. The D gene is left open where the match is weak. Clone size, where shown, is once, few, many, or a class for clones that have expanded.

J: TRBJ1-5
D: TRBD1
V: TRBV4-2
length: 14
size: .
CDR3: CASSLGQGGQPQHF
DNA: TGTGCCAGCAGCTTGGGACAGGGAGGACAGCCCCAGCATTTT

J: TRBJ1-4
D: TRBD1
V: TRBV15
length: 16
size: .
CDR3: CATSRDTGQGNEKLFF
DNA: TGTGCCACCAGCAGAGATACGGGACAGGGGAATGAAAAACTGTTTTTT

J: TRBJ2-5
D: .
V: TRBV29-1
length: 10
size: .
CDR3: CSVGRETQYF
DNA: TGCAGCGTTGGTAGAGAGACCCAGTACTTC

J: TRBJ2-7
D: TRBD1
V: TRBV5-4
length: 15
size: .
CDR3: CASSSGDRASYEQYF
DNA: TGTGCCAGCAGCAGCGGGGACAGGGCCTCCTACGAGCAGTACTTC

J: TRBJ1-2
D: .
V: TRBV2
length: 13
size: .
CDR3: CASSYRVDYGYTF
DNA: TGTGCCAGCAGTTACAGGGTCGACTATGGCTACACCTTC

J: TRBJ1-2
D: TRBD1
V: TRBV5-1
length: 15
size: .
CDR3: CASSPSGTGGAGYTF
DNA: TGCGCCAGCAGCCCCTCCGGGACAGGGGGTGCGGGCTACACCTTC

J: TRBJ2-5
D: TRBD2
V: TRBV7-9
length: 14
size: .
CDR3: CASPSGGAEETQYF
DNA: TGTGCCAGCCCTAGCGGGGGGGCCGAGGAGACCCAGTACTTC

J: TRBJ2-2
D: TRBD2
V: TRBV7-9
length: 15
size: .
CDR3: CASSVSGGYTGELFF
DNA: TGTGCCAGCAGCGTTAGCGGGGGATACACCGGGGAGCTGTTTTTT

J: TRBJ2-1
D: .
V: TRBV4-1
length: 14
size: .
CDR3: CASSQESREDEQFF
DNA: TGCGCCAGCAGCCAAGAGTCCAGGGAGGATGAGCAGTTCTTC

J: TRBJ2-3
D: TRBD2
V: TRBV5-1
length: 18
size: .
CDR3: CASSLGASTSGGAGTQYF
DNA: TGCGCCAGCAGCTTGGGGGCATCGACTAGCGGGGGGGCGGGTACGCAGTATTTT

J: TRBJ1-3
D: .
V: TRBV7-9
length: 16
size: .
CDR3: CSSSLAPGHSGNTIYF
DNA: TGTTCCAGCAGCTTAGCGCCTGGACACTCTGGAAACACCATATATTTT

J: TRBJ2-7
D: TRBD1
V: TRBV5-4
length: 14
size: .
CDR3: CASSPRTGGFEQYF
DNA: TGTGCCAGCAGCCCTCGGACAGGGGGCTTCGAGCAGTACTTC

J: TRBJ2-3
D: TRBD1
V: TRBV5-5
length: 17
size: once
CDR3: CASSYPRTGAIADTQYF
DNA: TGTGCCAGCAGCTACCCAAGGACAGGGGCTATCGCAGATACGCAGTATTTT

J: TRBJ1-2
D: TRBD1
V: TRBV10-3
length: 15
size: .
CDR3: CAISPLLDRGYGYTF
DNA: TGTGCCATCAGTCCTCTATTAGACAGGGGCTATGGCTACACCTTC